This section outlines one T cell receptor beta chain sequence together with its context. This clone's antigen is unknown. Base qualities are not provided; no much larger clone lies one nucleotide away. Receptors were amplified or captured by 5' RACE. The reads were generated on an Illumina HiSeq 2500. A second PCR of about 6 to 12 cycles was run with a J-beta primer mix and a sample-barcoded 5' primer. Each TCR beta cDNA molecule received a unique molecular identifier from a template-switch 5' adaptor carrying 12 random nucleotides. At least 2.5 million CDR3-containing paired-end reads were obtained from each sample. The Mint cDNA synthesis kit, primed by a TRBC-specific oligonucleotide, was used to synthesize first-strand cDNA from all RNA. Following uracil-DNA glycosylase treatment, a first 18-cycle PCR with universal primers M1SS and BC2_uni_R was performed on all cDNA. The paper's data handling went like this. Normalization of each sample was performed by random selection of 1 million high-quality reads, each carrying a distinct molecular identifier. Instead of being binned into consensus sequences, reads that shared molecular identifiers were thrown out. MiTCR, with a Q25 quality threshold and the strictest error-elimination algorithm, was used for CDR3 identification, clonotype clustering and error correction. A nonparametric unseen species model using Euler transformation provided a lower-bound estimate of total TCR beta diversity. TCRdb passed the public sequencing reads through fastp at Q25 and MiXCR, retaining productive beta sequences. Here each entry gathers all rows of one CDR3 protein and keeps the most common genes and DNA. These V and J calls originate from TCRdb's pipeline instead of the authors' own analysis. This sample gives more than 600,000 distinct CDR3 sequences in total; approximately 25% of them show up just once. The leading ten clones occupy roughly 9% of the sample.

The approximately 39 donors, aged roughly 6 to 100 years, were systemically healthy Caucasian individuals from Russia. About 10 milliliters of peripheral blood were drawn from each donor into EDTA-treated Vacutainer tubes. Ficoll-Paque density-gradient centrifugation was used to isolate PBMCs, with at least 7 million per sample. Total RNA, at least 6 micrograms per sample, was extracted from PBMCs with Trizol reagent. Naive CD45RAhigh/CD27high T cell percentages were measured by flow cytometry on a PBMC aliquot from every donor. The CDR3 numbers 17 residues from cysteine through phenylalanine. Solely the CDR3 DNA is kept, with 51 bases framed from the first base. CDR1 and CDR2 are drawn from the germline V gene (reference sequence): DFQATT, SNEGSKA. The germline V and J ends show losses of 1 base and 0 bases respectively, and no gene match explains 6 bases of the junction. These data originate in a study of blood T cells in healthy people across ages (dated by TCRdb to 2013 to 2016). For the wider study: In model experiments, roughly one uniquely barcoded TCR beta cDNA molecule per two T cells was captured by template switching. The donors were divided into four age groups: young (average roughly 15 years), middle-aged (about 41), aged (about 62) and long-lived (82). Age-related changes in TCR beta repertoire diversity were measured in the study by deep sequencing normalized with unique cDNA molecular identifiers. Two additional independent replicas of 1 million unique cDNA reads from the same blood draw were analyzed for two donors (one aged 18 to 30 and one aged 80 or older). Results and caveats for the whole study, not just this receptor: Compared with the aged group, the long-lived group had more naive CD4+ T cells, fewer expanded clones and increased TCR diversity, suggesting age selection. Donor CMV infection status was unknown, potentially confounding age-related changes in expanded clonotypes. Observed TCR beta diversity correlated strongly with the percentage of naive T cells measured by flow cytometry. As age increased, observed TCR beta diversity per million T cells dropped in a roughly linear way, and a significant reduction was already evident by age about 40. Because profiling used bulk unsorted PBMCs, naive and antigen-experienced compartments could not be compared conclusively. Estimates of total diversity based on one million sequenced T cells were regarded as lower bounds and as underestimates.

The same data also contributed to another study, on T cells of mothers and their children. As that second study puts it: Nine systemically healthy Caucasian individuals, comprising three mothers and their six children, were included as donors. cDNA synthesis consumed the entire amount of extracted RNA, loaded at approximately 1.4 ug RNA in each 15 ul reaction. In the second PCR, the M1S primer added sample barcodes and 2-4 random nucleotides. Each mother yielded over 10 million TCR beta CDR3 reads and each child 2.5 million to 3.5 million reads. TCR recombination output is similarly shaped by thymic selection in related and unrelated pairs, with a minor effect exerted by inherited differences. Normalized repertoire overlap in related mother-child pairs was always slightly higher than in unrelated mother-child pairs, but the difference was never significant. No persistent microchimeric T cell clones were detected, at a sensitivity of roughly 93 clones per million clonotypes. Deep NGS was used in the study to compare the TCR beta repertoires of mothers and children and to look for features that separate related mother-child pairs from unrelated individuals. On average, the children were around 11 +/- 4 years old, while the mothers were about 37 +/- 4 years old. Libraries were sequenced on Illumina HiSeq 2000 with 100+100 nt paired-end reads after adapter ligation with NEBNext reagents. To prevent cross-contamination, the mother and child libraries were prepared one month apart and sequenced in separate runs. For each donor, somewhere between roughly 450,000 and 2,000,000 distinct TCR beta clonotypes were identified. Naive TCR beta clonotypes were estimated from low-frequency clonotypes matched to each donor's FACS-determined naive share, without sorting.

The chain was built from TRBV20-1 and TRBJ2-1, with 10 junctional bases fitting TRBD2. The sequencing sample was made of blood. This sequence was found in a boy younger than 18 in good health. The CDR3 region: CSARGYSGRTSYNEQFF. The DNA sequence is TGCAGTGCTAGAGGATATAGCGGGAGGACCTCCTACAATGAGCAGTTCTTC.